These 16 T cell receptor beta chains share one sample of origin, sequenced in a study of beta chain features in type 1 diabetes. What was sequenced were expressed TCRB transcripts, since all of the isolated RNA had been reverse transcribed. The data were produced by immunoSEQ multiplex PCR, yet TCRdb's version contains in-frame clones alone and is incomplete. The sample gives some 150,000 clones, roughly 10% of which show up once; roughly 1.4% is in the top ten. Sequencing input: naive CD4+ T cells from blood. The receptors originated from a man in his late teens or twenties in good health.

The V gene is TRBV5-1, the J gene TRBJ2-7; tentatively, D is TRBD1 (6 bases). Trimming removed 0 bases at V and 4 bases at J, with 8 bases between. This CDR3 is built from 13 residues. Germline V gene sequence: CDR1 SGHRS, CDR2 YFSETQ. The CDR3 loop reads CASSLDREYEQYF. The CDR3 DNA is TGCGCCAGCAGCTTGGACAGGGAGTACGAGCAGTACTTC.

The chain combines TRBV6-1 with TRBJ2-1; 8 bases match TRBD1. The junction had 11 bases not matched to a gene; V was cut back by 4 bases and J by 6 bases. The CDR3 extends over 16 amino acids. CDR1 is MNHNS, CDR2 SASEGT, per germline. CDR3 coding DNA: TGTGCCAGCAGTGTCCAAGGACAGGGAGCTCTCAATGAGCAGTTCTTC. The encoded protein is CASSVQGQGALNEQFF.

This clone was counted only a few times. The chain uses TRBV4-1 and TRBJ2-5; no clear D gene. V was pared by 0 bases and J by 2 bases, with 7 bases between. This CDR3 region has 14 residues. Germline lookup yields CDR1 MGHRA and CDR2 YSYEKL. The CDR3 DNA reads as TGCGCCAGCAGCCAAGATTTCGGGCAAGAGACCCAGTACTTC. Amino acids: CASSQDFGQETQYF.

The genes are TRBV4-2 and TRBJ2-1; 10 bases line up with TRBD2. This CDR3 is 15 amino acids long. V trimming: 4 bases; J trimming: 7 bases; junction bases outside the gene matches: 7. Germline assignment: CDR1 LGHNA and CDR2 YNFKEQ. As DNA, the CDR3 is TGTGCCAGCAGCCCACCGGGACTAGCGTCGAATGAGCAGTTCTTC. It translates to CASSPPGLASNEQFF.

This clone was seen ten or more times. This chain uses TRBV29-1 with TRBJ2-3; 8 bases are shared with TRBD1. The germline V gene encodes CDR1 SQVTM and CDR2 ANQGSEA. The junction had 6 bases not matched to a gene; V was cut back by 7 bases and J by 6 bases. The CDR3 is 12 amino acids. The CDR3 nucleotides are TGCAGCGCCGCAAGACAGGGGGATACGCAGTATTTT. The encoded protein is CSAARQGDTQYF.

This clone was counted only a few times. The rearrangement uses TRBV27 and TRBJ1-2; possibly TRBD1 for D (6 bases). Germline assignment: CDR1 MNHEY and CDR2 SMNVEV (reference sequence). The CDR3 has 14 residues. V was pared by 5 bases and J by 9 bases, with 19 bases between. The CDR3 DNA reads TGTGCCAGCAGTACCTTGGACAGTTCTTCAAGCTACACCTTC. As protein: CASSTLDSSSSYTF.

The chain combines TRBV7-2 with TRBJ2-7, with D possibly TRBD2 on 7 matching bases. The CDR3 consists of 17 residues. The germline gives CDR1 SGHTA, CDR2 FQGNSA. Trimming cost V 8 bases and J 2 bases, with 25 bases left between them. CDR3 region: CASGRGSGRGPPYEQYF. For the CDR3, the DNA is TGTGCCAGCGGTAGAGGGTCGGGGCGGGGGCCCCCCTACGAGCAGTACTTC.

The CDR3 region is CSLNLWGLSEDTQYF. The CDR3 DNA follows: TGCAGCTTAAACCTTTGGGGGCTCTCGGAGGATACGCAGTATTTT. The chain is built from TRBV29-1 and TRBJ2-3; possibly TRBD1 for D (6 bases). The CDR3 loop spans 15 amino acids. Between the trimmed V and J ends, which lost 8 bases and 6 bases, there was a span of 24 bases. Germline V CDR1 and CDR2: SQVTM, ANQGSEA.

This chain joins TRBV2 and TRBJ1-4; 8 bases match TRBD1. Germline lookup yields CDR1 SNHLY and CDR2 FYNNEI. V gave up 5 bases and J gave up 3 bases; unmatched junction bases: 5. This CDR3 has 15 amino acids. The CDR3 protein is CASSPGGISNEKLFF. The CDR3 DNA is TGTGCCAGCAGTCCAGGGGGCATCTCTAATGAAAAACTGTTTTTT.

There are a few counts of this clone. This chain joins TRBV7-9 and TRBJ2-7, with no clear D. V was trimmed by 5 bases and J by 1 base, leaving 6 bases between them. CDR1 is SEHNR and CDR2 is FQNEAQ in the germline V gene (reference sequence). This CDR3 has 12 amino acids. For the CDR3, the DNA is TGTGCCAGCAGCGACATTTCCTACGAGCAGTACTTC. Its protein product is CASSDISYEQYF.

The CDR3 reads CASSNPNSGEQFF. The CDR3 bases are TGTGCCAGCAGTAACCCCAATAGCGGCGAGCAGTTCTTC. The rearrangement links TRBV6-1 to TRBJ2-1; a possible D gene is TRBD2 (6 bases). CDR1 and CDR2 from the germline V gene are MNHNS and SASEGT. The ends were cut back, 5 bases at V and 10 bases at J, with 15 bases in the middle. The CDR3 runs to 13 residues.

The CDR3 DNA reads TGTGCCAGCAGCCCGGGGGGGACCACAGATACGCAGTATTTT. Translated, it gives CASSPGGTTDTQYF. This chain connects TRBV7-3 to TRBJ2-3; 8 bases are a match to TRBD2. Germline V CDR1 and CDR2: SGHTA, FQGTGA. The CDR3 covers 14 residues. The J segment lost 2 bases and the V segment lost 5 bases, leaving 3 bases of the junction unmatched.

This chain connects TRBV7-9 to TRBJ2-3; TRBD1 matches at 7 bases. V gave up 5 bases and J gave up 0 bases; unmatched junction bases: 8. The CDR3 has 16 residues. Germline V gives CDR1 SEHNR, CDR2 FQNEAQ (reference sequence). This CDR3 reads CASSPGDRFSTDTQYF. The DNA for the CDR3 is TGTGCCAGCAGCCCAGGGGACAGATTTAGCACAGATACGCAGTATTTT.

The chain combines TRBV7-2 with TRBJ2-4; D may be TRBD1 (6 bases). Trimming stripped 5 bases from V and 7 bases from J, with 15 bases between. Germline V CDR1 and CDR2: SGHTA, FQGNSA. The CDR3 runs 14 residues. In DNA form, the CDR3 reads TGTGCCAGCAGCCGACCCTACAGGGAGAACATTCAGTACTTC. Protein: CASSRPYRENIQYF.

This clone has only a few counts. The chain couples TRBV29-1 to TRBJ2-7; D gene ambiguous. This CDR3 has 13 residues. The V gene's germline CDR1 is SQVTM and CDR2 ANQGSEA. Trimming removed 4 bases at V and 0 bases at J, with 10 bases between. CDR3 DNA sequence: TGCAGCGTTGCCCAGAGACTCTCCTACGAGCAGTACTTC. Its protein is CSVAQRLSYEQYF.

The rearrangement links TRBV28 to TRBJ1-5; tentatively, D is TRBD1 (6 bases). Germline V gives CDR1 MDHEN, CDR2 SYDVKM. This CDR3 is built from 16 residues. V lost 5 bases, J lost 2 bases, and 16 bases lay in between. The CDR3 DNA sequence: TGTGCCAGCAGTAGAACAGGGCTCGGAGGCAATCAGCCCCAGCATTTT. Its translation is CASSRTGLGGNQPQHF.